Below are 18 T cell receptor beta chains sequenced from a single sample in a study of blood T cell repertoires in COVID-19. Clones were read by immunoSEQ multiplex PCR, and TCRdb kept only the in-frame ones, dropping some. The table records tens of thousands of clones, 84% of them present only once. Sequenced material: peripheral blood. The receptor set was obtained from a human donor in a cohort sampled during active COVID-19.

The CDR3, as DNA: TGTGCCAGCAGCCCTCTAGCGGGGGGGGGTACAGATACGCAGTATTTT. Its protein is CASSPLAGGGTDTQYF. V is TRBV7-9 and J is TRBJ2-3, with TRBD2 matching 12 bases. Germline-derived CDR1 and CDR2 are SEHNR and FQNEAQ (reference sequence). V shed 5 bases and J 3 bases; nucleotides not matched to a gene: 6. The CDR3 spans 16 residues.

The CDR3 protein is CASRGDRERSGANVLTF. Written as DNA, the CDR3 is TGTGCCAGCAGGGGGGACAGGGAAAGATCTGGGGCCAACGTCCTGACTTTC. The chain links TRBV2 to TRBJ2-6; 9 bases agree with TRBD1. This CDR3 has 17 amino acids. Germline CDR1 is SNHLY and CDR2 is FYNNEI. V was pared by 6 bases and J by 1 base, with 7 bases of the junction left unmatched.

The count of this clone is one. The J gene is TRBJ1-4, the V gene TRBV7-7; tentative D call: TRBD1 (5 bases). Trimming cost V 5 bases and J 12 bases, with 22 bases left between them. The CDR3 is 15 amino acids. CDR1 is SSHAT and CDR2 is FNYEAQ in the germline V gene (reference sequence). The CDR3 sequence is CASSPMTVGVGELFF. The CDR3 nucleotides read TGTGCCAGCAGCCCCATGACAGTTGGGGTTGGTGAACTGTTTTTT.

This clone has a single count. The chain employs TRBV30 and TRBJ1-6, with TRBD1 matching over 8 bases. J lost 10 bases, V lost 3 bases, and 11 bases had no gene match. The CDR3 runs 15 residues. CDR1 is GTSNPN and CDR2 is SVGIG in the germline V gene (reference sequence). CDR3 nucleotide sequence: TGTGCCTGGAGCCTACCGGACAGGGTTTACTCACCCCTCCACTTT. Its translation: CAWSLPDRVYSPLHF.

The chain couples TRBV5-1 to TRBJ2-3, with 7 bases that match TRBD2. Trimming cost V 0 bases and J 2 bases; bases outside gene matches: 3. Germline V gene data show CDR1 as SGHRS and CDR2 as YFSETQ. The CDR3 spans 15 residues. In nucleotides, the CDR3 is TGCGCCAGCAGCTTGGCCAGCGGGGTCACAGATACGCAGTATTTT. Translating it yields CASSLASGVTDTQYF.

The gene calls are TRBV4-3 and TRBJ1-3; TRBD1 is a possible D gene (6 bases). Trimming took off 0 bases at V and 3 bases at J, with 9 bases between the two ends. The germline V gene has CDR1 LGHNA and CDR2 YSLEER. CDR3 length: 15 amino acids. The CDR3: CASSQETGIGNTIYF. The CDR3, as DNA: TGCGCCAGCAGCCAAGAGACAGGTATTGGAAACACCATATATTTT.

This chain connects TRBV9 to TRBJ2-3; a weak D match, TRBD1 (6 bases). The CDR3 has 12 amino acids. The ends were cut back, 7 bases at V and 6 bases at J, with 12 bases in the middle. Per the germline V gene, CDR1 is SGDLS and CDR2 is YYNGEE. CDR3: CASGQSVDTQYF. In nucleotides, the CDR3 is TGTGCCAGCGGACAGTCGGTGGATACGCAGTATTTT.

V gene TRBV19 combines with J gene TRBJ2-1, with 7 positions matching TRBD2. The germline V gene encodes CDR1 LNHDA and CDR2 SQIVND (reference sequence). J gave up 0 bases and V 3 bases, and 5 bases lay outside the gene matches. The CDR3 is made up of 16 amino acids. The CDR3 loop is CASSIWGGSSYNEQFF. The CDR3, as DNA: TGTGCCAGTAGTATTTGGGGGGGGAGCTCCTACAATGAGCAGTTCTTC.

Only one count was recorded for this clone. V gene TRBV19 combines with J gene TRBJ1-2; maybe TRBD1 (5 bases). This CDR3 is built from 15 residues. V lost 7 bases and J 7 bases, leaving 22 bases between the germline ends. CDR1 is LNHDA, CDR2 SQIVND, per germline (reference sequence). DNA for the CDR3: TGTGCCAGTACGCGGGACCTAGGGTCCTCGGGTGGCTACACCTTC. This sequence encodes CASTRDLGSSGGYTF.

The V call is TRBV19, the J call TRBJ2-7, with D possibly TRBD2 on 6 matching bases. V was pared by 4 bases and J by 1 base, with 17 bases between. Per the germline V gene, CDR1 is LNHDA and CDR2 is SQIVND (reference sequence). The CDR3 loop spans 16 amino acids. CDR3: CASSTATGLFSYEQYF. The CDR3 DNA reads as TGTGCCAGTAGTACCGCTACGGGACTCTTTTCCTACGAGCAGTACTTC.

The table lists this clone with a few counts. The chain recombines TRBV6-5 with TRBJ2-7; TRBD1 agrees at 8 bases. The CDR3 consists of 15 residues. The V gene's germline CDR1 is MNHEY and CDR2 SVGAGI. V was pared by 7 bases and J by 4 bases, with 12 bases of the junction left unmatched. CDR3: CASKLYGQGAYEQYF. The CDR3 DNA reads TGTGCCAGCAAGCTCTACGGGCAGGGGGCGTACGAGCAGTACTTC.

The chain recombines TRBV9 with TRBJ2-1; D is possibly TRBD1 (5 bases). Germline CDR1 reads SGDLS; CDR2 reads YYNGEE. V lost 1 base and J lost 5, with 22 bases in between. The CDR3 is made up of 18 amino acids. CDR3 protein: CASSVSTRTSLTHNEQFF. In nucleotides, the CDR3 is TGTGCCAGCAGCGTATCTACCCGGACATCACTAACTCACAATGAGCAGTTCTTC.

This chain connects TRBV27 to TRBJ1-4; unclear D gene. V shed 3 bases and J shed 3 bases, with 8 bases lying between them. The CDR3 loop spans 14 amino acids. CDR1 and CDR2 from the germline V gene are MNHEY and SMNVEV (reference sequence). CDR3 in DNA: TGTGCCAGCAGTTTCGCGGGATCTAATGAAAAACTGTTTTTT. Encoded protein: CASSFAGSNEKLFF.

This sequence joins TRBV7-2 and TRBJ1-1; tentatively, D is TRBD1 (6 bases). The CDR3 is 14 residues long. Trimming removed 6 bases from V and 0 bases from J, with 11 bases in between. Germline V CDR1 and CDR2: SGHTA, FQGNSA. The CDR3 here is CASSYQGMNTEAFF. The CDR3 region has the DNA TGTGCCAGCAGTTATCAGGGGATGAACACTGAAGCTTTCTTT.

To note about this clone: At one boundary the junction diverges from the germline segment, which might be a read error. This CDR3 is CARGRAGYTQYF. The CDR3 bases are TGCGCAAGGGGGAGAGCCGGTTATACGCAGTATTTT. The chain employs TRBV3-1 (or the pseudogene TRBV3-2) and TRBJ2-3; a possible D gene is TRBD1 (6 bases). There are 12 residues in the CDR3. Germline lookup yields CDR1 LGHDT and CDR2 YNNKEL (reference sequence).

This sequence joins TRBV10-3 and TRBJ1-5, with 8 bases matching TRBD1. Germline CDR1 is ENHRY and CDR2 is SYGVKD. This CDR3 is 16 amino acids long. V was clipped by 0 bases and J by 4 bases; unmatched bases: 5. CDR3: CAISESTGGTNQPQHF. DNA for the CDR3: TGTGCCATCAGTGAGTCAACAGGGGGTACAAATCAGCCCCAGCATTTT.

The V gene is TRBV29-1, the J gene TRBJ2-7, with TRBD2 as a possible D gene (5 bases). CDR3 size: 14 residues. The germline gives CDR1 SQVTM, CDR2 ANQGSEA. Trimming left V 6 bases short and J 7 bases short, with 22 bases between. The CDR3 nucleotides read TGCAGCGTGGCCTTTGGGCTAGCTGTCTCGGAGCAGTACTTC. Protein product: CSVAFGLAVSEQYF.

This sequence joins TRBV7-9 and TRBJ2-2; D gene uncertain. The CDR3 sequence is 11 residues long. CDR1 and CDR2 from the germline V gene are SEHNR and FQNEAQ (reference sequence). With 5 bases removed from V and 6 bases from J, the gap between germline ends came to 4 bases. The CDR3 loop is CASSPSGELFF. In DNA, the CDR3 is TGTGCCAGCAGCCCATCCGGGGAGCTGTTTTTT.